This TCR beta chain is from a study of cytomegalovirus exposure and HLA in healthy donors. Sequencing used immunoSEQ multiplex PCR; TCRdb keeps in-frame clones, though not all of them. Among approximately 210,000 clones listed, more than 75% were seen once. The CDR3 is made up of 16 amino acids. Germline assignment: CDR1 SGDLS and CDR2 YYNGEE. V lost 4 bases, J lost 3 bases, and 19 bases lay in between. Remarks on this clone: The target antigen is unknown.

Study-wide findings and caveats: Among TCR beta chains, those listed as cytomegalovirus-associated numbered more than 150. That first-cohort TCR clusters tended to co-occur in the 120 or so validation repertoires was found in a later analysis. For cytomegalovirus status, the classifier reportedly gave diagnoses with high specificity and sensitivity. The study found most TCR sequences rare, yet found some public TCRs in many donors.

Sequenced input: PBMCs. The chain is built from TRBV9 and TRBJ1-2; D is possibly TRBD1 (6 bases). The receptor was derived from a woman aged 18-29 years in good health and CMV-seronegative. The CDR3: CASSPTGLPSYYGYTF. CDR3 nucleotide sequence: TGTGCCAGCAGCCCCACAGGGCTCCCCTCCTACTATGGCTACACCTTC. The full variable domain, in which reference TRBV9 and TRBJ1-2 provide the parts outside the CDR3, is DSGVTQTPKHLITATGQRVTLRCSPRSGDLSVYWYQQSLDQGLQFLIQYYNGEERAKGNILERFSAQQFPDLHSELNLSSLELGDSALYFCASSPTGLPSYYGYTFGSGTRLTVV.